This T cell receptor beta chain came from a study of T cell responses to AZD1222 COVID-19 vaccine. General study findings and limits: Donors were largely white British and mainly female; clonal diversity was possibly underestimated. Nearly half of spike-specific TCRs reportedly target variant regions that are unmutated in the B.1.351 and B.1.1.7 variants. At study baseline, merely six AZD1222 recipients were seropositive.

Here immunoSEQ multiplex PCR was the method, and the copy in TCRdb shows in-frame clones only, minus some. The table lists roughly 190,000 clones, over 85% of them singletons, with 3.6% in the top ten. V lost 6 bases, J lost 1 base, and 6 bases stayed unmatched. From germline, CDR1 is LNHDA and CDR2 SQIVND (reference sequence). The CDR3 length is 15 residues. To note about this clone: Its specificity is not known.

V is TRBV19 and J is TRBJ1-5, with 7 nucleotides matching TRBD1. The sequence derives from an adult who received the MenACWY meningococcal vaccine as a control. The material sequenced was peripheral blood, taken 28 days after the second dose of the MenACWY control vaccine. This CDR3 reads CASRLLGQSNQPQHF. DNA for the CDR3: TGTGCCAGTAGGCTACTGGGACAGAGCAATCAGCCCCAGCATTTT. The variable domain in full, with the rest retrieved from reference TRBV19 and TRBJ1-5, is DGGITQSPKYLFRKEGQNVTLSCEQNLNHDAMYWYRQDPGQGLRLIYYSQIVNDFQKGDIAEGYSVSREKKESFPLTVTSAQKNPTAFYLCASRLLGQSNQPQHFGDGTRLSIL.